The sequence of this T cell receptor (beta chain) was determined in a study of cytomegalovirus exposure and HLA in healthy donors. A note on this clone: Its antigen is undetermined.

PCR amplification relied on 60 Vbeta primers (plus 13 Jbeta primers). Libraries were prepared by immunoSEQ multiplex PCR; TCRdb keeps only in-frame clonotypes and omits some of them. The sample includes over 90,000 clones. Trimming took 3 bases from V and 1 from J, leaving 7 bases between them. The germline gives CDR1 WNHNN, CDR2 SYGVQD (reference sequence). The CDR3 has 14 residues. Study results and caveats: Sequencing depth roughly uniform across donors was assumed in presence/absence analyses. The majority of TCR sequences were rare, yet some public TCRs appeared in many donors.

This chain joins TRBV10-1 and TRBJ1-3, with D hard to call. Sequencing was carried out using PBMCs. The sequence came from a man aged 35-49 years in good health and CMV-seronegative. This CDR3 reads CASSDDGSGNTIYF. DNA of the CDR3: TGCGCCAGCAGTGATGACGGGTCTGGAAACACCATATATTTT.